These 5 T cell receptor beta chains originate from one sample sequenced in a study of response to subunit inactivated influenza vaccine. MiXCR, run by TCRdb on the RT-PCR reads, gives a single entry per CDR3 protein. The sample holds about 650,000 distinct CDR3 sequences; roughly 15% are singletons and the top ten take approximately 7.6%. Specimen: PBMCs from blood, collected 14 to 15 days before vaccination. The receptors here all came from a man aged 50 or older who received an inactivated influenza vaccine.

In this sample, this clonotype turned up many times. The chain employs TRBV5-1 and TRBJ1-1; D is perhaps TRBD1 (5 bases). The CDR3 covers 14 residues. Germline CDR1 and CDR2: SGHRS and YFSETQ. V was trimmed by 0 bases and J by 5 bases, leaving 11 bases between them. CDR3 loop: CASSLDSRGTEAFF. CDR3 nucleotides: TGCGCCAGCAGCTTGGACAGCCGGGGGACTGAAGCTTTCTTT.

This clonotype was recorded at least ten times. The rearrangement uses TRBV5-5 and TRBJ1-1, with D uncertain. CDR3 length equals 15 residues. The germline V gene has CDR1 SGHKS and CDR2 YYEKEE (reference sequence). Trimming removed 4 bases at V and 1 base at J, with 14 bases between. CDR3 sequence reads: CASSRLRIQNTEAFF. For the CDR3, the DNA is TGTGCCAGCAGCCGGCTAAGGATCCAGAACACTGAAGCTTTCTTT.

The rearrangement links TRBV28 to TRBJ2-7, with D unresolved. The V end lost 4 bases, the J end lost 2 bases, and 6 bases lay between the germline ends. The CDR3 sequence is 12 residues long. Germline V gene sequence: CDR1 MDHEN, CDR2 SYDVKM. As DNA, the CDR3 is TGTGCCAGCAGTTACACTACCTACGAGCAGTACTTC. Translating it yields CASSYTTYEQYF.

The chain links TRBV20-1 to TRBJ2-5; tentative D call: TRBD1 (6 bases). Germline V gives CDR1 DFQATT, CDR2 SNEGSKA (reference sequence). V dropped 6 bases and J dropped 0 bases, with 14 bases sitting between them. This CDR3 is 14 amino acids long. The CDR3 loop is CSAPPRGYQETQYF. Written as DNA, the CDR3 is TGCAGTGCCCCCCCCAGGGGCTACCAAGAGACCCAGTACTTC.

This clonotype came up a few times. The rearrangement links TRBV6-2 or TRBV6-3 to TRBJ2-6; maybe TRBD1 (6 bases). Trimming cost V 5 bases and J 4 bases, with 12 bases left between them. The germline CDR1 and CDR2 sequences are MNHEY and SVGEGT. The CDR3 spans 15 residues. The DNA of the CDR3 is TGTGCCAGCAGTACCCAGGGGTCCGGGGCCAACGTCCTGACTTTC. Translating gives CASSTQGSGANVLTF.